A single sample gave rise to the 31 T cell receptor beta chains below, sequenced in a study of blood T cell repertoires in COVID-19. Sequenced by immunoSEQ multiplex PCR; TCRdb stores in-frame clones only, minus some. The sample shows a few hundred thousand clones, about 91% of them seen only once. The sample taken for sequencing was PBMCs or T cells enriched from blood (not recorded which). The receptors shown here come from a man aged 18-30 years with acute COVID-19.

The V gene is TRBV28, the J gene TRBJ2-1; 9 nucleotides line up with TRBD1. Trimming removed 6 bases from V and 6 bases from J; junction bases left unmatched: 9. CDR1 and CDR2 from the germline V gene are MDHEN and SYDVKM. The CDR3 has 15 amino acids. The CDR3 coding sequence is TGTGCCAGCAGCTCCTCCGGGACAGGGAGCAATGAGCAGTTCTTC. Translating it yields CASSSSGTGSNEQFF.

This rearrangement joins TRBV13 to TRBJ1-2, with D perhaps TRBD1 (5 bases). CDR1 is PRHDT, CDR2 FYEKMQ, per germline (reference sequence). This CDR3 has 13 amino acids. Trimming removed 4 bases at V and 8 bases at J, with 14 bases between. CDR3 coding DNA: TGTGCCAGCAGCTCGACAGCTCAGGAAGGCTACACCTTC. Its translation: CASSSTAQEGYTF. Drawing the rest from reference TRBV13 and TRBJ1-2, the complete variable domain is AAGVIQSPRHLIKEKRETATLKCYPIPRHDTVYWYQQGPGQDPQFLISFYEKMQSDKGSIPDRFSAQQFSDYHSELNMSSLELGDSALYFCASSSTAQEGYTFGSGTRLTVV.

The rearrangement uses TRBV4-1 and TRBJ1-5, with D maybe TRBD1 (5 bases). The ends were cut back, 2 bases at V and 4 bases at J, with 9 bases in the middle. Looked up from germline, CDR1 is MGHRA and CDR2 is YSYEKL. CDR3 length: 14 residues. CDR3 sequence reads: CASSQQGSNQPQHF. Here the CDR3 DNA reads TGCGCCAGCAGCCAACAGGGATCTAATCAGCCCCAGCATTTT.

The rearrangement uses TRBV4-1 and TRBJ2-7; TRBD2 agrees at 8 bases. Trimming removed 0 bases from V and 3 bases from J; junction bases left unmatched: 7. Germline values: CDR1 MGHRA, CDR2 YSYEKL. The CDR3 totals 16 residues. This CDR3 reads CASSQDGGRGDYEQYF. CDR3 nucleotides: TGCGCCAGCAGCCAAGATGGGGGGCGGGGGGACTACGAGCAGTACTTC.

This clone was counted only a few times. V and J are TRBV9 and TRBJ1-1, with 8 bases fitting TRBD1. Trimming took 4 bases from V and 5 from J; bases not matched to a gene: 10. CDR1 is SGDLS, CDR2 YYNGEE, per germline. This CDR3 region has 15 residues. Written as DNA, the CDR3 is TGTGCCAGCAGCACCGGACAGGGAAGAATAACTGAAGCTTTCTTT. Translated, it gives CASSTGQGRITEAFF.

The chain recombines TRBV6-5 with TRBJ2-2; D remains ambiguous. Trimming took off 2 bases at V and 7 bases at J, with 8 bases between the two ends. The germline V gene has CDR1 MNHEY and CDR2 SVGAGI. The CDR3 length is 13 residues. CDR3 sequence: CASSYQSRGELFF. The CDR3 nucleotides read TGTGCCAGCAGTTACCAGTCCCGCGGGGAGCTGTTTTTT.

This clone was recorded once. V and J are TRBV28 and TRBJ1-6, with 9 bases identical to TRBD1. CDR1 is MDHEN and CDR2 is SYDVKM in the germline V gene. The length of the CDR3 is 13 residues. The trim removed 7 bases at V and 10 bases at J, leaving 5 bases unmatched. The CDR3 loop reads CASTGTGQSPLHF. The CDR3 DNA sequence: TGTGCCAGCACCGGGACAGGGCAATCACCCCTCCACTTT.

This sequence joins TRBV30 and TRBJ2-2; 8 nucleotides match TRBD2. Germline V CDR1 and CDR2: GTSNPN, SVGIG (reference sequence). This CDR3 comprises 13 residues. V trimming: 8 bases; J trimming: 5 bases; junction bases outside the gene matches: 7. The CDR3, as DNA: TGTGCCGGGGGAGCGGGAGTAACCGGGGAGCTGTTTTTT. Translation: CAGGAGVTGELFF.

The rearrangement links TRBV7-3 to TRBJ2-1, with 10 bases fitting TRBD2. The CDR3 is 16 residues long. The germline CDR1 and CDR2 sequences are SGHTA and FQGTGA. Germline trimming cut 2 bases from V and 10 bases from J; bases unmatched to any gene: 11. In DNA, the CDR3 is TGTGCCAGCAGCTTAGAAGGCAGCGGGAGGGCCTTGGAGCAGTTCTTC. Translation gives CASSLEGSGRALEQFF.

J is TRBJ1-5 and V is TRBV24-1; possibly TRBD1 for D (6 bases). This CDR3 comprises 13 residues. Germline values: CDR1 KGHDR, CDR2 SFDVKD. Between the trimmed V and J ends, which lost 7 bases and 4 bases, there was a span of 10 bases. The CDR3 loop reads CATSDRNNQPQHF. In DNA, the CDR3 is TGTGCCACCAGCGACAGGAATAATCAGCCCCAGCATTTT.

The V gene is TRBV4-1, the J gene TRBJ1-5; a weak D match, TRBD1 (6 bases). V lost 0 bases, J lost 8 bases, and 14 bases lay in between. This CDR3 has 15 amino acids. The germline V gene has CDR1 MGHRA and CDR2 YSYEKL. The DNA for the CDR3 is TGCGCCAGCAGCCAAGATAGAGCAGGGGAAGAGCCCCAGCATTTT. Translated: CASSQDRAGEEPQHF.

This clone was detected a few times. The gene calls are TRBV28 and TRBJ2-7, with 8 bases matching TRBD1. CDR1 MDHEN and CDR2 SYDVKM come from the germline V gene. J gave up 0 bases and V 6 bases, and 4 bases lay outside the gene matches. This CDR3 is built from 14 residues. CDR3 DNA sequence: TGTGCCAGCAGCCTTGGGACAGGCTCCTACGAGCAGTACTTC. This encodes CASSLGTGSYEQYF.

V is TRBV28 and J is TRBJ1-2, with 8 bases matching TRBD1. The CDR3 extends over 14 amino acids. The germline V gene encodes CDR1 MDHEN and CDR2 SYDVKM. J lost 7 bases, V lost 4 bases, and 8 bases had no gene match. The CDR3 DNA reads as TGTGCCAGCAGTTCCGGACAGGGCGAACGTGGCTACACCTTC. This sequence encodes CASSSGQGERGYTF.

The chain is built from TRBV9 and TRBJ1-2; 9 positions agree with TRBD1. CDR3 size: 16 residues. The ends lost 0 bases at V and 5 bases at J; junction bases unmatched: 8. Germline V CDR1 and CDR2: SGDLS, YYNGEE. Here the CDR3 DNA reads TGTGCCAGCAGCGTAGAGGGACAGGGAAGAGGATATGGCTACACCTTC. Amino acid sequence: CASSVEGQGRGYGYTF.

The genes are TRBV5-1 and TRBJ1-4, with TRBD1 matching 9 bases. The CDR3 runs to 13 residues. The J segment lost 12 bases and the V segment lost 2 bases, leaving 5 bases of the junction unmatched. In germline, CDR1 is SGHRS, CDR2 YFSETQ. CDR3 protein: CASSLTTGGQLFF. CDR3 in DNA: TGCGCCAGCAGCTTAACCACAGGGGGCCAACTGTTTTTT.

This chain joins TRBV11-3 and TRBJ2-1, with 7 bases identical to TRBD2. CDR1 is SGHNT and CDR2 is YENEEA in the germline V gene. This CDR3 spans 14 amino acids. After removal of 3 bases from V and 10 bases from J, the junction contained 9 bases not matched to a gene. The CDR3, as DNA: TGTGCCAGCAGCTTCTGGGAGGGGATGGAGGAGCAGTTCTTC. This codes for CASSFWEGMEEQFF.

This sequence joins TRBV5-5 and TRBJ1-2; possibly TRBD1 for D (5 bases). The germline CDR1 and CDR2 sequences are SGHKS and YYEKEE (reference sequence). Deletions cut 2 bases from V and 11 bases from J, with 16 bases between. This CDR3 has 13 residues. The CDR3 region is CASSLNLQGGYTF. The DNA for the CDR3 is TGTGCCAGCAGCTTAAATCTCCAGGGTGGTTACACCTTC.

The chain couples TRBV27 to TRBJ2-1; TRBD2 matches at 7 bases. The CDR3 has 19 amino acids. Germline V gene lookup returns CDR1 MNHEY and CDR2 SMNVEV (reference sequence). V lost 5 bases and J lost 4; bases outside the gene matches: 20. CDR3 region: CASSPPLTAGVDQYNEQFF. CDR3 nucleotides: TGTGCCAGCAGTCCACCCTTAACGGCGGGAGTGGATCAATACAATGAGCAGTTCTTC.

The chain uses TRBV28 and TRBJ1-4; TRBD1 matches at 7 bases. The CDR3 covers 14 residues. The V gene's germline CDR1 is MDHEN and CDR2 SYDVKM. The V and J ends lost 6 bases and 4 bases, in that order; junction bases with no gene match: 5. The CDR3 protein is CASSPGQINEKLFF. The DNA of the CDR3 is TGTGCCAGCAGCCCGGGACAGATTAATGAAAAACTGTTTTTT.

CDR3 sequence: CASSLYGTEAFF. CDR3 bases: TGTGCCAGCAGCTTGTACGGGACTGAAGCTTTCTTT. V is TRBV11-3 and J is TRBJ1-1, with D uncertain. The CDR3 has 12 amino acids. CDR1 and CDR2 (germline): SGHNT, YENEEA. The V end was cut by 3 bases, the J end by 5 bases, with 7 bases between.

The rearrangement links TRBV3-1 (or the pseudogene TRBV3-2) to TRBJ1-1; no clear D. V dropped 2 bases and J dropped 1 base, with 11 bases sitting between them. The CDR3 sequence is 15 residues long. The V gene's germline CDR1 is LGHDT and CDR2 YNNKEL (reference sequence). Here the CDR3 DNA reads TGTGCCAGCAGCCAATATCCAGAAAAGAACACTGAAGCTTTCTTT. Its protein product is CASSQYPEKNTEAFF.

The V gene is TRBV6-1, the J gene TRBJ2-6; D is unclear. This CDR3 has 15 residues. Germline V gives CDR1 MNHNS, CDR2 SASEGT. Trimming took 2 bases from V and 0 from J, leaving 5 bases between them. CDR3 DNA sequence: TGTGCCAGCAGTGAATCTGTCTCTGGGGCCAACGTCCTGACTTTC. Its translation is CASSESVSGANVLTF.

CDR3 sequence (DNA): TGTGCCAGCTCACTTAGACAGGGCTCCTACGAGCAGTACTTC. Translated: CASSLRQGSYEQYF. The gene calls are TRBV18 and TRBJ2-7, with 7 bases identical to TRBD1. J was trimmed by 0 bases and V by 4 bases; bases with no gene match: 3. There are 14 residues in the CDR3. Germline values: CDR1 KGHSH, CDR2 LQKENI.

This sequence joins TRBV11-2 and TRBJ2-7, with 10 bases matching TRBD2. V lost 6 bases and J lost 6; bases outside the gene matches: 14. The CDR3 extends over 16 amino acids. The germline CDR1 and CDR2 sequences are SGHAT and FQNNGV. The CDR3 DNA reads as TGTGCCAGCAGGCACAGCCGGGGACTAGCGCCTCTCGAGCAGTACTTC. Translation gives CASRHSRGLAPLEQYF.

The chain links TRBV4-1 to TRBJ1-4, with D possibly TRBD1 on 6 matching bases. Germline CDR1 is MGHRA and CDR2 is YSYEKL. The CDR3 contains 15 residues. V was trimmed by 4 bases and J by 7 bases, leaving 16 bases between them. The CDR3, as DNA: TGCGCCAGCAGCCGATCTCGGACAGCTGTTGAAAAACTGTTTTTT. Translated: CASSRSRTAVEKLFF.

J is TRBJ1-1 and V is TRBV19; D perhaps matches TRBD1 (6 bases). The V gene lost 1 base and the J gene lost 3 bases, with 12 bases spanning the gap. The germline V gene has CDR1 LNHDA and CDR2 SQIVND (reference sequence). The CDR3 consists of 15 residues. The CDR3 DNA follows: TGTGCCAGTAGTATAGTTCCAGGGGCCCACACTGAAGCTTTCTTT. As protein: CASSIVPGAHTEAFF.

The CDR3 protein is CASTTGVTQNQPQHF. CDR3 in DNA: TGTGCCAGTACCACTGGCGTGACACAAAATCAGCCCCAGCATTTT. V usage is TRBV19 and J usage is TRBJ1-5; D gene ambiguous. This CDR3 is built from 15 residues. V lost 7 bases, J lost 4 bases, and 17 bases lay in between. Germline V CDR1 and CDR2: LNHDA, SQIVND (reference sequence).

This sequence joins TRBV7-9 and TRBJ2-7, with TRBD1 identical over 8 bases. The J segment lost 0 bases and the V segment lost 4 bases, leaving 8 bases of the junction unmatched. The CDR3 extends over 16 amino acids. Germline CDR1 and CDR2: SEHNR and FQNEAQ (reference sequence). CDR3: CASSSVTGESSYEQYF. The CDR3 bases are TGTGCCAGCAGCTCTGTGACAGGGGAAAGCTCCTACGAGCAGTACTTC. Drawing the rest from reference TRBV7-9 and TRBJ2-7, the complete variable domain is DTGVSQNPRHKITKRGQNVTFRCDPISEHNRLYWYRQTLGQGPEFLTYFQNEAQLEKSRLLSDRFSAERPKGSFSTLEIQRTEQGDSAMYLCASSSVTGESSYEQYFGPGTRLTVT.

The V call is TRBV19, the J call TRBJ1-5; the D gene is possibly TRBD1 (6 bases). Germline loops: CDR1 LNHDA, CDR2 SQIVND (reference sequence). This CDR3 is 15 amino acids long. V was pared by 5 bases and J by 4 bases, with 15 bases between. The CDR3: CASSLAGGRNQPQHF. The CDR3 nucleotides are TGTGCCAGTAGTTTGGCGGGGGGCCGGAATCAGCCCCAGCATTTT.

The chain combines TRBV10-2 with TRBJ2-7; the match to TRBD2 covers 14 bases. Unmatched junction bases numbered 3, after V lost 10 bases and J lost 4 bases. Germline CDR1 reads WSHSY; CDR2 reads SAAADI. CDR3 length: 13 residues. The DNA of the CDR3 is TGCGCCACCGGGACTAGCGGGAGTTACGAGCAGTACTTC. Translated: CATGTSGSYEQYF.

This clone was recorded only once. J is TRBJ2-2 and V is TRBV23-1, with 9 bases matching TRBD1. TRBV23-1 is marked as an open reading frame, function uncertain. Unmatched junction bases numbered 10, after V lost 6 bases and J lost 5 bases. The CDR3 has 16 amino acids. The CDR3 region is CASRTGLTGGTGELFF. For the CDR3, the DNA is TGCGCCAGCAGGACTGGGCTGACAGGGGGGACCGGGGAGCTGTTTTTT.